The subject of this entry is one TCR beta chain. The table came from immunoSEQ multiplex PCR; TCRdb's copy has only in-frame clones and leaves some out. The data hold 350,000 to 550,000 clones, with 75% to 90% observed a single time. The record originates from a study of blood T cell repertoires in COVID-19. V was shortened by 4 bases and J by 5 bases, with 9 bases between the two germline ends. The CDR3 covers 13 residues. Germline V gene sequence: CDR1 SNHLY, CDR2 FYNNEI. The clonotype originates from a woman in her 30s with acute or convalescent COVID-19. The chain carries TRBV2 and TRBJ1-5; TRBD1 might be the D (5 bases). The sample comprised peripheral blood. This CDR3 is CASSVQGDQPQHF. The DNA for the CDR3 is TGTGCCAGCAGTGTGCAGGGTGATCAGCCCCAGCATTTT.